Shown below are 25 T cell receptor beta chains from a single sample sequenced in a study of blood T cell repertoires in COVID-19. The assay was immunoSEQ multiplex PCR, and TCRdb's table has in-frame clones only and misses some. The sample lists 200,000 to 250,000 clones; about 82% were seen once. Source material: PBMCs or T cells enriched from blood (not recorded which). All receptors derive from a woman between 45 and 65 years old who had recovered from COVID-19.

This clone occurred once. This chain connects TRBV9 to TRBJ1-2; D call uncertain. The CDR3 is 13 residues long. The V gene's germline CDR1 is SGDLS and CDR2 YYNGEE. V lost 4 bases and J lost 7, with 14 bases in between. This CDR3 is CASSPEQVSGYTF. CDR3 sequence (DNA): TGTGCCAGCAGCCCCGAGCAGGTTTCTGGCTACACCTTC.

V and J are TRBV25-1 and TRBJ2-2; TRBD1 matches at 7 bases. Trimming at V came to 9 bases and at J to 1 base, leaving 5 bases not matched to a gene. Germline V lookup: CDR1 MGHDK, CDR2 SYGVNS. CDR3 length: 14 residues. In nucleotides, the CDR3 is TGTGCCAGTAAAAGACAGGGGAACACCGGGGAGCTGTTTTTT. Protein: CASKRQGNTGELFF.

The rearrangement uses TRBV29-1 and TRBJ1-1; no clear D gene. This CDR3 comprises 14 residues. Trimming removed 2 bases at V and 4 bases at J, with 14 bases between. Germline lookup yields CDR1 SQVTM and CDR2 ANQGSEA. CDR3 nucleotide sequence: TGCAGCGTTGAATTTGTAGGTCGGGGCACTGAAGCTTTCTTT. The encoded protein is CSVEFVGRGTEAFF.

CDR3 in amino acids: CASSLGTSGRARDEQYF. CDR3 in DNA: TGTGCCAGCAGTTTAGGGACTAGCGGGAGGGCCCGCGACGAGCAGTACTTC. The rearrangement joins TRBV28 to TRBJ2-7, with TRBD2 matching 16 bases. The germline V gene encodes CDR1 MDHEN and CDR2 SYDVKM. This CDR3 region has 17 residues. V lost 2 bases to trimming and J lost 5 bases; unmatched junction nucleotides: 6.

CDR3 DNA: TGTGCCAGCAGTTACAGAATGAACACTGAAGCTTTCTTT. As protein: CASSYRMNTEAFF. The J gene is TRBJ1-1, the V gene TRBV27; D unclear. Trimming cost V 4 bases and J 0 bases, with 6 bases left between them. CDR1 is MNHEY and CDR2 is SMNVEV in the germline V gene (reference sequence). The CDR3 has 13 residues.

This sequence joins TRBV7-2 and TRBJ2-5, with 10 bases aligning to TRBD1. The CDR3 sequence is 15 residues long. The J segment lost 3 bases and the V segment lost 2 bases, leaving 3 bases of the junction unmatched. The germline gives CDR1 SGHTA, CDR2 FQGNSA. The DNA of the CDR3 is TGTGCCAGCAGCTTATTGGGACAGGGGAAAGAGACCCAGTACTTC. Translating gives CASSLLGQGKETQYF.

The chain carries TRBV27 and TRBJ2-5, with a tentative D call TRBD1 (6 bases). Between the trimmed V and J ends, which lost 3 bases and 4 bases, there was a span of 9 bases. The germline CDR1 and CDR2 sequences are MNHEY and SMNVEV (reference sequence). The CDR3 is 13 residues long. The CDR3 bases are TGTGCCAGCAGTTTGGACAGAGGAGAGACCCAGTACTTC. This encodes CASSLDRGETQYF.

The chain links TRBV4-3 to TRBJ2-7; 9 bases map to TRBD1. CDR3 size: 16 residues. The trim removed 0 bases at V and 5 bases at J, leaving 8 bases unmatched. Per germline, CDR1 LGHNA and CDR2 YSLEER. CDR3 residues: CASSQDRGTGWNEQYF. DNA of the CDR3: TGCGCCAGCAGCCAAGATCGGGGGACAGGGTGGAACGAGCAGTACTTC.

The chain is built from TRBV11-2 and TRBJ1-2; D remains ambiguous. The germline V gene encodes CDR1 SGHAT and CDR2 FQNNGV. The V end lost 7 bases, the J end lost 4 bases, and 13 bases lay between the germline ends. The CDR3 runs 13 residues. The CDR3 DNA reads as TGTGCCAGCATCGATCTGAGGGTCTATGGCTACACCTTC. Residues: CASIDLRVYGYTF.

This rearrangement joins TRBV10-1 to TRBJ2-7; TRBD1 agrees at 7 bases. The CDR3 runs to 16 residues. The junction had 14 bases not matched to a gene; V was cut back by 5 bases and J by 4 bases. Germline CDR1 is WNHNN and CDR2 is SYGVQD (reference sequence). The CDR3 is CASSWIMDRCAYEQYF. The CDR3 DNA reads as TGCGCCAGCAGTTGGATAATGGACAGGTGTGCTTACGAGCAGTACTTC.

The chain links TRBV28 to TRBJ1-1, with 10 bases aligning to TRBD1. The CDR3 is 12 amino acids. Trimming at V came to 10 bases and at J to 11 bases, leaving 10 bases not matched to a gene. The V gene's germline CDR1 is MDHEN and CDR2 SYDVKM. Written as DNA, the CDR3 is TGTGCCACCCAGGTGGGACAGGGGTTGGCTTTCTTT. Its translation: CATQVGQGLAFF.

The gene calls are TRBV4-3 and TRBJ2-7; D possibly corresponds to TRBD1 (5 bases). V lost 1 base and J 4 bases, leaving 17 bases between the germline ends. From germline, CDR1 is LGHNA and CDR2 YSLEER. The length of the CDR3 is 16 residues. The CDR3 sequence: CASSQGLGLAAYEQYF. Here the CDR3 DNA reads TGCGCCAGCAGCCAAGGCCTGGGGCTCGCCGCGTACGAGCAGTACTTC.

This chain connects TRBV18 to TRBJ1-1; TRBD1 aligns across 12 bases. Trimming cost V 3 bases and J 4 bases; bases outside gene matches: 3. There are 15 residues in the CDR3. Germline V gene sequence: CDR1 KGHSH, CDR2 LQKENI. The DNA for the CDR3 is TGTGCCAGCTCACCGGGACAGGGGGCCGGCACTGAAGCTTTCTTT. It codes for CASSPGQGAGTEAFF.

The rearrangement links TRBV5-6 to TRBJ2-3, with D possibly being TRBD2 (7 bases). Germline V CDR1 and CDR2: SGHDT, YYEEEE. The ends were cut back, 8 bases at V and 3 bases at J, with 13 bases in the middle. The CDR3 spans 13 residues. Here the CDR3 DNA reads TGTGCCAGTCTACGGGGGGCAACAGATACGCAGTATTTT. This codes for CASLRGATDTQYF. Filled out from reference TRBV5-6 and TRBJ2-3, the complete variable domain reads DAGVTQSPTHLIKTRGQQVTLRCSPKSGHDTVSWYQQALGQGPQFIFQYYEEEERQRGNFPDRFSGHQFPNYSSELNVNALLLGDSALYLCASLRGATDTQYFGPGTRLTVL.

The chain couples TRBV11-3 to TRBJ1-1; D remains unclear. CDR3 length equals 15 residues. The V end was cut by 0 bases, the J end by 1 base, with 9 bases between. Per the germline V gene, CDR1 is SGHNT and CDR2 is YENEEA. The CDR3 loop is CASSLEERANTEAFF. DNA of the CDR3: TGTGCCAGCAGCTTAGAGGAGAGGGCGAACACTGAAGCTTTCTTT. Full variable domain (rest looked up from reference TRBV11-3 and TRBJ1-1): EAGVVQSPRYKIIEKKQPVAFWCNPISGHNTLYWYLQNLGQGPELLIRYENEEAVDDSQLPKDRFSAERLKGVDSTLKIQPAELGDSAVYLCASSLEERANTEAFFGQGTRLTVV.

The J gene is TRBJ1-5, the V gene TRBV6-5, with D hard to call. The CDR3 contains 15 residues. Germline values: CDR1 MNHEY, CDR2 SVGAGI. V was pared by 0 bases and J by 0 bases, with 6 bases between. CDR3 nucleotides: TGTGCCAGCAGTTACTCGTTGAGTAGCAATCAGCCCCAGCATTTT. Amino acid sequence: CASSYSLSSNQPQHF.

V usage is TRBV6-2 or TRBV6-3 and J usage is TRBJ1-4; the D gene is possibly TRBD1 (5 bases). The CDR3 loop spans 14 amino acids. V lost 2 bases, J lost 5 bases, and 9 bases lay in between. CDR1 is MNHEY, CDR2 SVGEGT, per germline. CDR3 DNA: TGTGCCAGCAGTTACGGGGCAGAGAATGAAAAACTGTTTTTT. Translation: CASSYGAENEKLFF.

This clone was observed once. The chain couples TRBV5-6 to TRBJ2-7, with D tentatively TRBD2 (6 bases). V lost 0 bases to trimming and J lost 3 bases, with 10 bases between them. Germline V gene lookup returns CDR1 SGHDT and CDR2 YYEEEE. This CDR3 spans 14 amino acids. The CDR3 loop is CASSLVGSGYEQYF. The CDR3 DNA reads TGTGCCAGCAGCTTGGTCGGGAGCGGCTACGAGCAGTACTTC.

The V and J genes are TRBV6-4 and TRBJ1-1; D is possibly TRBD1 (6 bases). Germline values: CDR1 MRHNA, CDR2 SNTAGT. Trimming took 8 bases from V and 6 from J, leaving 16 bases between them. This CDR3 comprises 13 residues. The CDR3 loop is CASLGWGGPEAFF. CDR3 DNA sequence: TGTGCCAGCCTAGGTTGGGGGGGGCCTGAAGCTTTCTTT.

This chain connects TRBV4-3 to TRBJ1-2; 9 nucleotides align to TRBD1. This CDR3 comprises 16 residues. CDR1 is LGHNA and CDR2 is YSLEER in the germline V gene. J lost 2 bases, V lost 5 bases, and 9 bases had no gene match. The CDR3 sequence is CASSSVPGQGNYGYTF. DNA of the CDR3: TGCGCCAGCAGCTCTGTCCCGGGACAGGGAAACTATGGCTACACCTTC.

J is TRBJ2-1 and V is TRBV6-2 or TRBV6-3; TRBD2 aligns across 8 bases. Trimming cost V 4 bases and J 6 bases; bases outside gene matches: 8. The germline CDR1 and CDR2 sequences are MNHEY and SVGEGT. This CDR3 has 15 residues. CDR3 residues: CASSSIRTSINEQFF. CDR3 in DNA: TGTGCCAGCAGTTCAATCCGGACTAGCATCAATGAGCAGTTCTTC.

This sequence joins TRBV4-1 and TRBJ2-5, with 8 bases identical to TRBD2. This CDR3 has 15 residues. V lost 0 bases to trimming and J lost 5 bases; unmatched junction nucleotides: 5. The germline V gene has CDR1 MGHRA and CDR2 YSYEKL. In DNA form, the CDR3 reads TGCGCCAGCAGCCAAGATCCTCGGGAGGGCGAGACCCAGTACTTC. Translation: CASSQDPREGETQYF.

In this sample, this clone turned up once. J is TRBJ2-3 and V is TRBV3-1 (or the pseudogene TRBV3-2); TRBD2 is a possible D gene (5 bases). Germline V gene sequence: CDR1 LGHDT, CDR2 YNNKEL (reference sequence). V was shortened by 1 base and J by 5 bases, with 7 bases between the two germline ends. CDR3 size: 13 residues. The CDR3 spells CASSQARVDTQYF. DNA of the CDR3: TGTGCCAGCAGCCAAGCGCGGGTAGATACGCAGTATTTT.

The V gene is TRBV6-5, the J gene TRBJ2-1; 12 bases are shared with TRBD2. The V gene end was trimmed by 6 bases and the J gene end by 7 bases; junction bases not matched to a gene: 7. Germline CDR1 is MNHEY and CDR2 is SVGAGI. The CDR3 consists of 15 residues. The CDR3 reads CASSKRTSGKNEQFF. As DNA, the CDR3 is TGTGCCAGCAGCAAAAGGACTAGCGGGAAAAATGAGCAGTTCTTC.

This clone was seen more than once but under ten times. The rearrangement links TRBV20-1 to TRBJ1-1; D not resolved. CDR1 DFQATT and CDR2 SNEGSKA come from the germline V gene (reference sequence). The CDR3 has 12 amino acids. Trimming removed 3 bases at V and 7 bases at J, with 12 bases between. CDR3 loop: CSASARTSEAFF. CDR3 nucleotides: TGCAGTGCTAGTGCGAGGACTAGTGAAGCTTTCTTT.